These T cell receptor beta chains were read from a single sample in a study of blood T cell repertoires in COVID-19. Some clones are missing from TCRdb's copy, which holds only in-frame ones; the method was immunoSEQ multiplex PCR. The sample includes hundreds of thousands of clones, 75% to 85% of them seen just once. Sequenced: peripheral blood. These receptors all come from a human donor in a cohort sampled during active COVID-19. Each CDR3 is given with its conserved first and last residue. The D gene is left open where the match is weak. Size is stated for part of the rows, as once, few or many counts, or as a class when the clone is expanded.

j_call: TRBJ1-1
v_call: TRBV30
d_call: .
clone_size: .
cdr3_nt: TGTGCCTGGAGTGTATTAGGCGGGAGAGGTATGAACACTGAAGCTTTCTTT
cdr3_aa: CAWSVLGGRGMNTEAFF

j_call: TRBJ1-6
v_call: TRBV25-1
d_call: TRBD1
clone_size: .
cdr3_nt: TGTGCCAGCAGTGCTCGGACAGGGGTGAGTTCACCCCTCCACTTT
cdr3_aa: CASSARTGVSSPLHF

j_call: TRBJ1-5
v_call: TRBV11-2
d_call: TRBD1
clone_size: .
cdr3_nt: TGTGCCAGCAGCTTAGGACTAGGGGGCGTTCAGCCCCAGCATTTT
cdr3_aa: CASSLGLGGVQPQHF

j_call: TRBJ1-2
v_call: TRBV4-2
d_call: TRBD1
clone_size: .
cdr3_nt: TGTGCCAGCAGCCAAGAGGGACAGGGAGGCTATGGCTACACCTTC
cdr3_aa: CASSQEGQGGYGYTF

j_call: TRBJ2-7
v_call: TRBV6-5
d_call: TRBD1
clone_size: .
cdr3_nt: TGTGCCAGCAGTTACTCGACAGGGACCTACGAGCAGTACTTC
cdr3_aa: CASSYSTGTYEQYF

j_call: TRBJ2-3
v_call: TRBV24-1
d_call: TRBD1
clone_size: .
cdr3_nt: TGTGCCACCAGTGATGCCGGCCGAAATCAGGGGGCGCAGTATTTT
cdr3_aa: CATSDAGRNQGAQYF

j_call: TRBJ2-3
v_call: TRBV5-1
d_call: .
clone_size: .
cdr3_nt: TGCGCCAGCAGCTTGTCCGGTGGTGTGACAGATACGCAGTATTTT
cdr3_aa: CASSLSGGVTDTQYF

j_call: TRBJ2-7
v_call: TRBV20-1
d_call: .
clone_size: .
cdr3_nt: TGCAGTGCTAGTCCGATAGCGGAATCCTACGAGCAGTACTTC
cdr3_aa: CSASPIAESYEQYF

j_call: TRBJ1-1
v_call: TRBV2
d_call: .
clone_size: .
cdr3_nt: TGTGCCAGTGAGGACACTTTTATGAACACTGAAGCTTTCTTT
cdr3_aa: CASEDTFMNTEAFF

j_call: TRBJ1-1
v_call: TRBV5-4
d_call: TRBD1
clone_size: .
cdr3_nt: TGTGCCAGCAGCTTGGAAGGGAGACAGGGGGCGCGAGGGAACACTGAAGCTTTCTTT
cdr3_aa: CASSLEGRQGARGNTEAFF

j_call: TRBJ1-2
v_call: TRBV24-1
d_call: TRBD1
clone_size: once
cdr3_nt: TGTGCCACCAGTGATTTGGGGACAGGGGGGTTGTGGGGCTACACCTTC
cdr3_aa: CATSDLGTGGLWGYTF

j_call: TRBJ1-1
v_call: TRBV11-2
d_call: .
clone_size: few
cdr3_nt: TGTGCCAGCAGCTCCACCGGAGACACTGAAGCTTTCTTT
cdr3_aa: CASSSTGDTEAFF

j_call: TRBJ1-1
v_call: TRBV24-1
d_call: TRBD1
clone_size: .
cdr3_nt: TGTGCCACCAGTGACCTCGGGACAGGGAATAGGGACACTGAAGCTTTCTTT
cdr3_aa: CATSDLGTGNRDTEAFF

j_call: TRBJ2-3
v_call: TRBV19
d_call: TRBD2
clone_size: .
cdr3_nt: TGTGCCAGTAGTATGCGTAGCGGGGGGGGTACGCAGTATTTT
cdr3_aa: CASSMRSGGGTQYF

j_call: TRBJ2-1
v_call: TRBV7-2
d_call: TRBD2
clone_size: .
cdr3_nt: TGTGCCAGCAGCTTAGTCGGGGGGGACAATGAGCAGTTCTTC
cdr3_aa: CASSLVGGDNEQFF

j_call: TRBJ2-7
v_call: TRBV5-1
d_call: TRBD1
clone_size: once
cdr3_nt: TGCGCCAGCAGGCTAGGCTGGACAGGCTCCTACGAGCAGTACTTC
cdr3_aa: CASRLGWTGSYEQYF

j_call: TRBJ1-6
v_call: TRBV20-1
d_call: TRBD1
clone_size: .
cdr3_nt: TGCAGTGCTAGTCAGGGGGCCCCCTATAATTCACCCCTCCACTTT
cdr3_aa: CSASQGAPYNSPLHF

j_call: TRBJ1-2
v_call: TRBV5-6
d_call: TRBD1
clone_size: .
cdr3_nt: TGTGCCAGCAGCTTTTGGGACAGGGAATATGGCTACACCTTC
cdr3_aa: CASSFWDREYGYTF

j_call: TRBJ1-2
v_call: TRBV4-1
d_call: .
clone_size: few
cdr3_nt: TGCGCCAGCAGCCAAGTCCTAGGGGGCTATGGCTACACCTTC
cdr3_aa: CASSQVLGGYGYTF

j_call: TRBJ1-1
v_call: TRBV7-3
d_call: TRBD1
clone_size: .
cdr3_nt: TGTGCCAGCAGCCCTAACTACAGGGGAGGTGGCACTGAAGCTTTCTTT
cdr3_aa: CASSPNYRGGGTEAFF

j_call: TRBJ1-5
v_call: TRBV5-5
d_call: .
clone_size: .
cdr3_nt: TGTGCCAGCAGCTTGCGACCCTCGGCGGGGGATCAGCCCCAGCATTTT
cdr3_aa: CASSLRPSAGDQPQHF

j_call: TRBJ1-3
v_call: TRBV7-8
d_call: TRBD1
clone_size: .
cdr3_nt: TGTGCCAGCAGCTTACTCCGGGACAGCTCTGGAAACACCATATATTTT
cdr3_aa: CASSLLRDSSGNTIYF

j_call: TRBJ1-2
v_call: TRBV7-9
d_call: TRBD1
clone_size: few
cdr3_nt: TGTGCCAGCAGCTCGATAGGACAGGGAGACTATGGCTACACCTTC
cdr3_aa: CASSSIGQGDYGYTF

j_call: TRBJ2-7
v_call: TRBV5-1
d_call: TRBD2
clone_size: .
cdr3_nt: TGCGCCAGCAGCTTGGGGGAGGGTTCGACCGTAACAAACTACGAGCAGTACTTC
cdr3_aa: CASSLGEGSTVTNYEQYF

j_call: TRBJ1-5
v_call: TRBV18
d_call: .
clone_size: once
cdr3_nt: TGTGCCAGCTCACCGAGGGGAGGTAGCAATCAGCCCCAGCATTTT
cdr3_aa: CASSPRGGSNQPQHF

j_call: TRBJ2-7
v_call: TRBV5-6
d_call: .
clone_size: .
cdr3_nt: TGTGCCAGCAGCTTGGACAGTTCCACCTACGAGCAGTACTTC
cdr3_aa: CASSLDSSTYEQYF

j_call: TRBJ2-7
v_call: TRBV5-4
d_call: TRBD1
clone_size: .
cdr3_nt: TGTGCCAGCAGCTTGGCCGGGGACAGAAGCTACGAGCAGTACTTC
cdr3_aa: CASSLAGDRSYEQYF

j_call: TRBJ2-4
v_call: TRBV27
d_call: TRBD1
clone_size: .
cdr3_nt: TGTGCCAGGAAAAAGGGGGCAGCCAAAAACATTCAGTACTTC
cdr3_aa: CARKKGAAKNIQYF